The 14 T cell receptor beta chains below were found in one sample sequenced in a study of cytomegalovirus exposure and HLA in healthy donors. 60 Vbeta and 13 Jbeta primers were used in PCR. Measured with immunoSEQ multiplex PCR; TCRdb has only the in-frame clones, and not every one. The profile shows 90,000 to 110,000 clones, approximately 16% of them singletons. Source material: PBMCs. The receptors derive from a female donor in good health and CMV-seronegative.

This clone was counted a few times. This chain uses TRBV30 with TRBJ1-4; D gene uncertain. CDR3 length: 14 amino acids. The V and J ends lost 1 base and 8 bases respectively, with 14 bases between them. Germline V gives CDR1 GTSNPN, CDR2 SVGIG (reference sequence). The CDR3 DNA reads TGTGCCTGGAGTGGCCGGGATTGGGCGGAAAAACTGTTTTTT. It encodes CAWSGRDWAEKLFF.

The rearrangement joins TRBV11-2 to TRBJ2-1, with a weak D call TRBD2 (6 bases). CDR1 and CDR2 from the germline V gene are SGHAT and FQNNGV. Trimming pared 3 bases from V and 2 bases from J, leaving 14 bases between. The CDR3 is made up of 16 amino acids. The CDR3 nucleotides are TGTGCCAGCAGCTTGAAGGACTACCCGGCCTACAATGAGCAGTTCTTC. Translation gives CASSLKDYPAYNEQFF.

This clone turned up a few times. The chain employs TRBV5-6 and TRBJ1-5; 7 nucleotides agree with TRBD1. This CDR3 spans 16 amino acids. V trimming: 4 bases; J trimming: 3 bases; junction bases outside the gene matches: 10. Germline lookup yields CDR1 SGHDT and CDR2 YYEEEE. The CDR3 region is CASSPRGQANNQPQHF. The CDR3 DNA sequence: TGTGCCAGCAGCCCTCGAGGACAGGCGAACAATCAGCCCCAGCATTTT. Full variable domain (outside the CDR3, taken from reference TRBV5-6 and TRBJ1-5): DAGVTQSPTHLIKTRGQQVTLRCSPKSGHDTVSWYQQALGQGPQFIFQYYEEEERQRGNFPDRFSGHQFPNYSSELNVNALLLGDSALYLCASSPRGQANNQPQHFGDGTRLSIL.

This rearrangement joins TRBV6-5 to TRBJ2-2; no clear D gene. Trimming took 4 bases from V and 1 from J, leaving 7 bases between them. The CDR3 runs 14 residues. Germline V CDR1 and CDR2: MNHEY, SVGAGI. CDR3 loop: CASSWNRNTGELFF. The CDR3 nucleotides read TGTGCCAGCAGTTGGAACAGGAACACCGGGGAGCTGTTTTTT.

V usage is TRBV27 and J usage is TRBJ2-7; 13 nucleotides line up with TRBD2. This CDR3 comprises 14 residues. CDR1 MNHEY and CDR2 SMNVEV come from the germline V gene (reference sequence). J gave up 2 bases and V 6 bases, and 1 base lay outside the gene matches. CDR3 sequence: CASRGLAGTYEQYF. The CDR3 coding sequence is TGTGCCAGCAGGGGACTAGCGGGAACCTACGAGCAGTACTTC.

This clone was detected a few times. This chain links TRBV5-4 with TRBJ1-1, with TRBD1 matching over 7 bases. The CDR3 is 14 amino acids. Germline V CDR1 and CDR2: SGHNT, YYREEE (reference sequence). V was pared by 0 bases and J by 5 bases, with 4 bases of the junction left unmatched. The CDR3 here is CASSLETGVTEAFF. The CDR3 bases are TGTGCCAGCAGCTTGGAAACAGGGGTTACTGAAGCTTTCTTT.

This rearrangement joins TRBV27 to TRBJ2-1; 7 bases align to TRBD2. The germline V gene encodes CDR1 MNHEY and CDR2 SMNVEV (reference sequence). Germline trimming cut 2 bases from V and 9 bases from J; bases unmatched to any gene: 10. CDR3 length: 15 amino acids. DNA for the CDR3: TGTGCCAGCAGTTTAACGACTAGCTCATGGAGTGAGCAGTTCTTC. Amino acid sequence: CASSLTTSSWSEQFF.

This clone was seen more than once but under ten times. This chain links TRBV7-9 with TRBJ1-1; no clear D gene. The CDR3 has 13 residues. Trimming removed 4 bases from V and 3 bases from J, with 9 bases in between. Germline V gene sequence: CDR1 SEHNR, CDR2 FQNEAQ (reference sequence). This CDR3 reads CASSSYVDTEAFF. CDR3 nucleotide sequence: TGTGCCAGCAGCTCCTATGTTGACACTGAAGCTTTCTTT.

V is TRBV11-2 and J is TRBJ1-2; 7 bases match TRBD1. CDR1 is SGHAT, CDR2 FQNNGV, per germline. The junction had 7 bases not matched to a gene; V was cut back by 0 bases and J by 6 bases. This CDR3 has 15 residues. In nucleotides, the CDR3 is TGTGCCAGCAGCTTAGAGGTACAGGGGACGAATGGCTACACCTTC. The encoded protein is CASSLEVQGTNGYTF.

The chain combines TRBV4-3 with TRBJ2-5, with TRBD1 identical over 8 bases. The germline gives CDR1 LGHNA, CDR2 YSLEER. CDR3 length: 16 amino acids. Unmatched junction bases numbered 4, after V lost 0 bases and J lost 1 base. DNA of the CDR3: TGCGCCAGCAGCCAAGATCGGGACAGGAGCCAAGAGACCCAGTACTTC. Its protein is CASSQDRDRSQETQYF.

This clone has a handful of counts. The chain is built from TRBV7-2 and TRBJ2-3; TRBD2 matches 15 bases. The CDR3 length is 18 residues. Germline V CDR1 and CDR2: SGHTA, FQGNSA. V trimming: 5 bases; J trimming: 1 base; junction bases outside the gene matches: 7. The CDR3, as DNA: TGTGCCAGCAGCGGACTAGCGGGAGGGCCGTGGGGCACAGATACGCAGTATTTT. It specifies CASSGLAGGPWGTDTQYF. Full variable domain (remainder filled in from reference TRBV7-2 and TRBJ2-3): GAGVSQSPSNKVTEKGKDVELRCDPISGHTALYWYRQSLGQGLEFLIYFQGNSAPDKSGLPSDRFSAERTGGSVSTLTIQRTQQEDSAVYLCASSGLAGGPWGTDTQYFGPGTRLTVL.

The chain is built from TRBV2 and TRBJ2-7; 9 positions match TRBD2. CDR1 SNHLY and CDR2 FYNNEI come from the germline V gene. The length of the CDR3 is 14 residues. V was clipped by 2 bases and J by 12 bases; unmatched bases: 11. The chain's CDR3 is CASSENSLAGRAYF. The CDR3 DNA is TGTGCCAGCAGTGAAAATAGCCTAGCGGGAAGAGCGTACTTC.

The genes are TRBV28 and TRBJ2-2, with 8 bases fitting TRBD1. V trimming: 3 bases; J trimming: 1 base; junction bases outside the gene matches: 4. The CDR3 is 16 amino acids. In germline, CDR1 is MDHEN, CDR2 SYDVKM. The CDR3 here is CASSFSRGRNTGELFF. The DNA for the CDR3 is TGTGCCAGCAGTTTTAGCAGGGGGCGGAACACCGGGGAGCTGTTTTTT.

This chain connects TRBV2 to TRBJ2-2; 8 bases are shared with TRBD1. Germline CDR1 reads SNHLY; CDR2 reads FYNNEI. The length of the CDR3 is 16 residues. Losses at the gene ends were 5 bases for V and 0 bases for J; bases not matched to a gene: 5. CDR3 sequence (DNA): TGTGCCAGCAGTTCTCAGGGGGCAACGAACACCGGGGAGCTGTTTTTT. Its protein is CASSSQGATNTGELFF.